This is a list of T cell receptor beta chains from one sample in a study of T cells after yellow fever vaccination. TCRdb fed the 5' RACE reads into MiXCR, producing one record per CDR3 protein. The table lists approximately 340,000 distinct CDR3 sequences, 8.5% to 10% of them singletons, with over 15% in the top ten. The specimen was PBMCs, collected on the day of the first yellow fever vaccination. These receptors originate from a man aged 18 to 30 who received the YFV17D yellow fever vaccine. CDR3s include the opening cysteine and the closing phenylalanine or tryptophan. Each record gives: J gene, V gene, clone size, D gene, CDR3 DNA, CDR3 protein. D genes are given only for firm matches. Clone size is shown for a subset of rows, as once, few, many or a class of expanded clone.

j_gene: TRBJ2-3; v_gene: TRBV7-3; abundance: many; d_gene: TRBD2; CDR3nt: TGTGCCAGCAGCTCGTCCTCGGGGGGGCCGAATACGCAGTATTTT; CDR3aa: CASSSSSGGPNTQYF
j_gene: TRBJ2-2; v_gene: TRBV7-8; abundance: few; d_gene: TRBD1; CDR3nt: TGTGCCAGCAGCTGGCCCGGACAGGCGAACACCGGGGAGCTGTTTTTT; CDR3aa: CASSWPGQANTGELFF
j_gene: TRBJ1-2; v_gene: TRBV6-1; abundance: many; d_gene: .; CDR3nt: TGTGCCAGCAGCCGTACAGGCGTCTATGGCTACACCTTC; CDR3aa: CASSRTGVYGYTF
j_gene: TRBJ1-6; v_gene: TRBV7-8; abundance: few; d_gene: .; CDR3nt: TGTGCCAGCAGCTTAGGGGGAGAGGTTAATTCACCCCTCCACTTT; CDR3aa: CASSLGGEVNSPLHF
j_gene: TRBJ1-2; v_gene: TRBV12-3/TRBV12-4; abundance: .; d_gene: .; CDR3nt: TGTGCCAGCAGTTTAGGGGGTTTCGGGGGCTACACCTTC; CDR3aa: CASSLGGFGGYTF
j_gene: TRBJ2-3; v_gene: TRBV20-1; abundance: few; d_gene: .; CDR3nt: TGCAGTGCGTCTGGGGATACGCAGTATTTT; CDR3aa: CSASGDTQYF
j_gene: TRBJ1-2; v_gene: TRBV7-9; abundance: .; d_gene: TRBD1; CDR3nt: TGTGCCAGCAGCGGACAGGGGGCTTTTGGCTACACCTTC; CDR3aa: CASSGQGAFGYTF
j_gene: TRBJ1-1; v_gene: TRBV5-1; abundance: many; d_gene: .; CDR3nt: TGCGCCAGCAGCTCGGACGGTCCAATGAACACTGAAGCTTTCTTT; CDR3aa: CASSSDGPMNTEAFF
j_gene: TRBJ1-1; v_gene: TRBV24-1; abundance: many; d_gene: .; CDR3nt: TGTGCCACCAGTGATTTCACAGGCACTGAAGCTTTCTTT; CDR3aa: CATSDFTGTEAFF
j_gene: TRBJ2-5; v_gene: TRBV14; abundance: few; d_gene: .; CDR3nt: TGTGCCAGCAGCCAAATGATGGGGGTCCAAGAGACCCAGTACTTC; CDR3aa: CASSQMMGVQETQYF
j_gene: TRBJ2-7; v_gene: TRBV29-1; abundance: .; d_gene: TRBD1; CDR3nt: TGCAGCGTTGGGGACAGGGGCAAGTACGAGCAGTACTTC; CDR3aa: CSVGDRGKYEQYF
j_gene: TRBJ1-1; v_gene: TRBV7-8; abundance: .; d_gene: .; CDR3nt: TGTGCCAGCAGCTTACAGGGGATAGGTGAAGCTTTCTTT; CDR3aa: CASSLQGIGEAFF
j_gene: TRBJ1-1; v_gene: TRBV7-9; abundance: few; d_gene: .; CDR3nt: TGTGCCAGCAGGGATAGGGGGGCTGGGACTGAAGCTTTCTTT; CDR3aa: CASRDRGAGTEAFF
j_gene: TRBJ2-3; v_gene: TRBV10-1; abundance: few; d_gene: TRBD2; CDR3nt: TGCGCCAGCAGTGTCCTGCGGGGGGGCAGGGATACGCAGTATTTT; CDR3aa: CASSVLRGGRDTQYF